The rows below give T cell receptor beta chains drawn from one sample of a study of beta chain features in type 1 diabetes. The method was immunoSEQ multiplex PCR; TCRdb's version includes in-frame clones alone and lacks a portion of them. The sample records roughly 700,000 clones, 13% being singletons. Sequenced material: naive CD4+ T cells from blood. The receptors come from a man between 18 and 29 years old with type 1 diabetes. The CDR3 runs from the conserved cysteine through the conserved F or W. A D gene is named only where the DNA matches it firmly. A clone size is listed for some rows: how often the clone was seen (once, few, many), or a class if it is expanded.

size	V	J	D	CDR3	DNA
few	TRBV18	TRBJ2-3	-	CASSPLDTDTQYF	TGTGCCAGCTCACCACTCGACACAGATACGCAGTATTTT
few	TRBV15	TRBJ1-1	-	CATSREQPGGANTEAFF	TGTGCCACCAGCAGAGAACAACCGGGAGGGGCGAACACTGAAGCTTTCTTT
few	TRBV15	TRBJ2-2	-	CATSRDDLAESTGELFF	TGTGCCACCAGCAGAGATGATTTGGCAGAAAGCACCGGGGAGCTGTTTTTT
-	TRBV27	TRBJ1-6	TRBD1	CASSPTGTGNSPLHF	TGTGCCAGCAGTCCGACCGGGACAGGGAATTCACCCCTCCACTTT
-	TRBV6-4	TRBJ2-7	-	CASSESLGSYEQYF	TGTGCCAGCAGTGAATCCTTGGGCTCCTACGAGCAGTACTTC
few	TRBV10-3	TRBJ2-7	-	CAISEPGKRYEQYF	TGTGCCATCAGTGAACCAGGGAAACGCTACGAGCAGTACTTC
few	TRBV5-6	TRBJ1-1	-	CASSSIWTVMNTEAFF	TGTGCCAGCAGTTCGATCTGGACAGTAATGAACACTGAAGCTTTCTTT
-	TRBV18	TRBJ1-1	TRBD1	CASSGTGDTEAFF	TGTGCCAGCTCGGGGACAGGGGATACTGAAGCTTTCTTT
few	TRBV4-2	TRBJ2-7	-	CASSQDRSYEQYF	TGTGCCAGCAGCCAAGACAGGAGCTACGAGCAGTACTTC
-	TRBV2	TRBJ2-1	-	CASSGAPGHNEQFF	TGTGCCAGCAGTGGGGCCCCGGGCCACAATGAGCAGTTCTTC
few	TRBV30	TRBJ1-6	TRBD1	CACYGHQGDSPLHF	TGTGCCTGCTACGGACATCAGGGGGATTCACCCCTCCACTTT
-	TRBV10-1	TRBJ1-4	-	CASSEDTPPGKLFF	TGCGCCAGCAGTGAGGACACCCCTCCTGGAAAACTGTTTTTT
few	TRBV5-4	TRBJ2-4	TRBD2	CASSKPGLAGDKNIQYF	TGTGCCAGCAGCAAGCCGGGACTAGCGGGAGACAAAAACATTCAGTACTTC
-	TRBV27	TRBJ2-5	TRBD1	CASWDRGWETQYF	TGTGCCAGCTGGGACAGGGGGTGGGAGACCCAGTACTTC
-	TRBV5-4	TRBJ2-3	TRBD1	CASSPRQGEGDTQYF	TGTGCCAGCAGCCCGAGGCAGGGGGAAGGAGATACGCAGTATTTT
few	TRBV18	TRBJ2-7	-	CASSPSVGPYEQYF	TGTGCCAGCTCACCATCGGTTGGCCCCTACGAGCAGTACTTC
few	TRBV13	TRBJ2-5	TRBD2	CASSLGLAGGLIGETQYF	TGTGCCAGCAGCCTCGGACTAGCGGGGGGGCTGATCGGAGAGACCCAGTACTTC
-	TRBV7-3	TRBJ2-7	-	CASSLMSGYEQYF	TGTGCCAGCAGCTTAATGTCGGGCTACGAGCAGTACTTC
-	TRBV13	TRBJ2-1	TRBD2	CASSYPTASGGPNNEQFF	TGTGCCAGCAGCTACCCCACGGCTAGCGGGGGGCCCAACAATGAGCAGTTCTTC
few	TRBV29-1	TRBJ1-1	-	CSVEGQGTEAFF	TGCAGCGTTGAGGGTCAGGGGACTGAAGCTTTCTTT
-	TRBV15	TRBJ1-5	-	CATSRDLTGGQPQHF	TGTGCCACCAGCAGAGATCTTACAGGAGGTCAGCCCCAGCATTTT
few	TRBV6-5	TRBJ2-1	-	CASSLIGGTYNEQFF	TGTGCCAGCAGTCTGATTGGGGGGACTTACAATGAGCAGTTCTTC
-	TRBV7-2	TRBJ1-2	-	CASSPTGVGKGYTF	TGTGCCAGCAGCCCGACGGGGGTCGGGAAGGGCTACACCTTC
few	TRBV6-1	TRBJ1-4	-	CASSEDGQKLFF	TGTGCCAGCAGTGAAGACGGACAAAAACTGTTTTTT
-	TRBV6-5	TRBJ1-3	-	CASSFGSAVSGNTIYF	TGTGCCAGCAGTTTCGGGAGCGCGGTCTCTGGAAACACCATATATTTT
-	TRBV7-2	TRBJ1-2	-	CASSSGTFMGYTF	TGTGCCAGCAGCTCGGGGACTTTTATGGGCTACACCTTC
few	TRBV14	TRBJ1-1	TRBD1	CASSWRTGYTEAFF	TGTGCCAGCAGCTGGCGGACAGGATACACTGAAGCTTTCTTT
-	TRBV6-1	TRBJ2-4	TRBD1	CASSPGTGVNIQYF	TGTGCCAGCAGCCCCGGGACAGGGGTTAACATTCAGTACTTC
-	TRBV30	TRBJ1-4	-	CAWSVSSGEKLFF	TGTGCCTGGAGTGTATCTTCCGGCGAAAAACTGTTTTTT
-	TRBV5-1	TRBJ2-5	-	CASCTADPQETQYF	TGCGCCAGTTGTACGGCGGATCCTCAAGAGACCCAGTACTTC
-	TRBV10-3	TRBJ2-1	-	CAISSQTGSSYNEQFF	TGTGCCATCAGTTCACAGACAGGTAGCTCCTACAATGAGCAGTTCTTC
few	TRBV30	TRBJ2-2	-	CAWSVRGVITGELFF	TGTGCCTGGAGTGTAAGAGGGGTGATCACCGGGGAGCTGTTTTTT
-	TRBV30	TRBJ1-6	TRBD1	CAWREGQGAGSPLHF	TGTGCCTGGAGGGAGGGACAGGGGGCAGGTTCACCCCTCCACTTT
-	TRBV2	TRBJ2-1	-	CASSPLGGEFF	TGTGCCAGCAGCCCCTTGGGTGGGGAGTTCTTC
-	TRBV4-1	TRBJ1-5	TRBD1	CASSPNRGSNQPQHF	TGCGCCAGCAGCCCTAACAGGGGTAGCAATCAGCCCCAGCATTTT
-	TRBV29-1	TRBJ2-5	TRBD2	CSAQGWEGWYQETQYF	TGCAGCGCCCAGGGTTGGGAGGGGTGGTACCAAGAGACCCAGTACTTC
few	TRBV30	TRBJ2-7	TRBD1	CAWSPRGQVSYEQYF	TGTGCCTGGAGTCCCCGTGGACAGGTATCCTACGAGCAGTACTTC
few	TRBV19	TRBJ1-5	-	CASRETLNQPQHF	TGTGCCAGTAGGGAGACTCTTAATCAGCCCCAGCATTTT
-	TRBV7-9	TRBJ2-1	-	CASSSLGGRSYNEQFF	TGTGCCAGCAGCTCACTAGGGGGGCGCTCCTACAATGAGCAGTTCTTC
few	TRBV21-1	TRBJ2-3	-	CASSTDTQYF	TGTGCCAGCAGCACAGATACGCAGTATTTT
-	TRBV10-3	TRBJ2-1	TRBD2	CAISAERGGEQFF	TGTGCCATCAGCGCCGAGCGGGGGGGTGAGCAGTTCTTC
-	TRBV28	TRBJ2-5	TRBD1	CATNGDRASMETQYF	TGTGCCACCAACGGGGACAGGGCCTCGATGGAGACCCAGTACTTC
-	TRBV6-5	TRBJ1-1	-	CASSYSRGNTEAFF	TGTGCCAGCAGTTACTCCAGGGGAAACACTGAAGCTTTCTTT
-	TRBV13	TRBJ2-6	-	CASSYLQGTGANVLTF	TGTGCCAGCAGCTACCTACAGGGAACTGGGGCCAACGTCCTGACTTTC